The rows below give T cell receptor beta chains drawn from one sample of a study of graft-versus-host responses after intestinal transplantation. Their antigen targets remain unknown. Only in-frame clones appear in the TCRdb table, and some are missing; sequencing was by immunoSEQ multiplex PCR. The sample contains about 100,000 clones, roughly 90% of which appear only once. The source was unstimulated CD4+ T cells sorted from spleen or lymph node cells, collected before transplant. The source of these receptors is a human donor who was the organ donor for an intestinal transplant. Both conserved end residues are part of each CDR3. D genes are given only for firm matches. Size is omitted from some rows. Given values are once, few, many or a class for expanded clones.

cdr3_aa,cdr3_nt,clone_size,j_call,d_call,v_call
CAWSGTGAYEQYF,TGTGCCTGGAGTGGGACAGGGGCGTACGAGCAGTACTTC,-,TRBJ2-7,TRBD1,TRBV30
CASSPGPGATGYTF,TGTGCCAGTAGTCCTGGACCAGGGGCTACGGGCTACACCTTC,-,TRBJ1-2,-,TRBV19
CASSFITETQETQYF,TGTGCCAGCAGCTTCATTACAGAAACACAAGAGACCCAGTACTTC,-,TRBJ2-5,-,TRBV5-6
CASSHPGTGDTEAFF,TGTGCCAGCAGCCACCCTGGGACAGGGGACACTGAAGCTTTCTTT,-,TRBJ1-1,TRBD1,TRBV4-2
CASSSPLQSGANVLTF,TGTGCCAGCAGCTCCCCGCTTCAATCTGGGGCCAACGTCCTGACTTTC,once,TRBJ2-6,-,TRBV11-3
CASSERREGQYF,TGTGCCAGCAGTGAACGGAGAGAGGGGCAGTACTTC,-,TRBJ2-7,-,TRBV25-1
CASRATLGGGNQPQHF,TGTGCCAGCAGGGCGACCTTGGGCGGGGGTAATCAGCCCCAGCATTTT,-,TRBJ1-5,-,TRBV2
CASSRPTGSSGYTF,TGTGCCAGCAGTCGGCCGACAGGATCGAGTGGCTACACCTTC,-,TRBJ1-2,-,TRBV28
CASSWGGNYEQYF,TGTGCCAGCTCATGGGGGGGGAACTACGAGCAGTACTTC,once,TRBJ2-7,TRBD2,TRBV18
CAWSRRTGWVVDYGYTF,TGTGCCTGGAGTAGACGGACAGGGTGGGTAGTTGACTATGGCTACACCTTC,-,TRBJ1-2,TRBD1,TRBV30
CASSAYFPTGELFF,TGTGCCAGCAGCGCCTACTTCCCCACCGGGGAGCTGTTTTTT,-,TRBJ2-2,-,TRBV13
CASSQGEVGQETQYF,TGTGCCAGCAGCCAAGGGGAGGTCGGCCAAGAGACCCAGTACTTC,-,TRBJ2-5,-,TRBV4-2
CASKDNPQVSYNEQFF,TGCGCCAGCAAGGATAATCCCCAAGTCAGTTACAATGAGCAGTTCTTC,-,TRBJ2-1,-,TRBV4-1
CASRTGGITDTQYF,TGCGCCAGCAGGACAGGGGGCATCACAGATACGCAGTATTTT,once,TRBJ2-3,TRBD1,TRBV5-1
CASNLAGGNNEQFF,TGTGCCAGCAATCTAGCGGGGGGTAACAATGAGCAGTTCTTC,-,TRBJ2-1,TRBD2,TRBV7-9
CSVPGTGNEKLFF,TGCAGCGTCCCCGGGACAGGGAATGAAAAACTGTTTTTT,-,TRBJ1-4,TRBD1,TRBV29-1
CASSRYDSPTQYF,TGTGCCAGCAGCCGATATGACTCGCCGACCCAGTACTTC,-,TRBJ2-5,-,TRBV7-2
CASSRQGNSNEQFF,TGTGCCAGCAGTCGACAGGGAAACTCTAATGAGCAGTTCTTC,-,TRBJ2-1,TRBD1,TRBV27
CAWSRWSGASYEQYF,TGTGCCTGGAGTAGATGGTCGGGGGCCTCCTACGAGCAGTACTTC,-,TRBJ2-7,-,TRBV30
CASGQETGSVGDNWGEQYF,TGCGCCAGCGGCCAAGAAACAGGGTCCGTGGGGGATAACTGGGGCGAGCAGTACTTC,-,TRBJ2-7,-,TRBV4-1
CAWRDLQGSEAFF,TGTGCCTGGAGGGATCTACAGGGTAGTGAAGCTTTCTTT,-,TRBJ1-1,-,TRBV30
CASSPIGGDDEKLFF,TGTGCCAGCTCACCGATCGGGGGAGACGATGAAAAACTGTTTTTT,few,TRBJ1-4,-,TRBV18
CASSPGTPPANEQFF,TGCGCCAGCAGCCCAGGGACACCCCCCGCCAATGAGCAGTTCTTC,-,TRBJ2-1,-,TRBV5-1